A single T cell receptor (beta chain) is shown here with its context. The data belong to a study of T cell repertoires in cytomegalovirus infection. V lost 5 bases and J lost 0; bases outside the gene matches: 5. Per germline, CDR1 SEHNR and CDR2 FQNEAQ (reference sequence). The CDR3 spans 16 residues. TCRdb reprocessed the reads via MiXCR and lists one record per CDR3 protein. The sample carries some 450,000 distinct CDR3 sequences, 31% recorded once. This chain joins TRBV7-9 and TRBJ2-5, with 11 nucleotides matching TRBD2. The sequenced sample was PBMCs. The sequence was obtained from a human donor in good health (CMV status not recorded). Some clones in this sample may be carry-over from other donors' samples. The chain's CDR3 is CASSATSGGDQETQYF. CDR3 sequence (DNA): TGTGCCAGCAGCGCCACTAGCGGGGGAGACCAAGAGACCCAGTACTTC.